This TCR beta chain is from a study of T cells after yellow fever vaccination. Study background: EM, EMRA, CM and Tscm memory subsets were sorted using CD3, CD45RA, CCR7 and CD95.

TCRdb reprocessed the 5' RACE reads with MiXCR, giving one entry per CDR3 protein. Of 15,000 to 20,000 distinct CDR3 sequences in the sample, 4% were seen once. Germline-derived CDR1 and CDR2 are GTSNPN and SVGIG (reference sequence). Losses at the gene ends were 7 bases for V and 4 bases for J; bases not matched to a gene: 12. CDR3 length equals 17 residues. The sample holds many counts of this clonotype. Study results and limitations: Post-booster samples contained most primary-vaccination clones (about 96% CD4, about 90% CD8). When the response was secondary, it was weaker but reached its peak faster, day 5 versus 15.

The receptor was derived from a man aged 25 to 40 who received the YFV17D yellow fever vaccine. The V and J genes are TRBV30 and TRBJ2-1; 14 nucleotides align to TRBD2. Material: PBMCs, either bulk or a sorted T-cell subset (CD4+, CD8+, memory, or dextramer-sorted; not recorded which), obtained 15 days after the yellow fever booster vaccination. The CDR3, as DNA: TGTGCCTCAAGACTAGCGGGAGGGCTGGGAAGATACAATGAGCAGTTCTTC. This codes for CASRLAGGLGRYNEQFF.